The clone carrying this T cell receptor (beta chain) was detected a few times. The CDR3 is 12 amino acids. The V end lost 2 bases, the J end lost 10 bases, and 9 bases lay between the germline ends. Germline CDR1 reads MGHDK; CDR2 reads SYGVNS. TCRdb called the 5' RACE reads again in MiXCR, with one record for every CDR3 protein. This repertoire shows roughly 1.6 million distinct CDR3 sequences, 32% found once; its top ten account for less than 0.35%. The entry originates in a study of identical twins. Sample: cord blood. This clonotype originated in a newborn girl in good health. The chain employs TRBV25-1 and TRBJ2-1, with D unclear. CDR3 nucleotide sequence: TGTGCCAGCAGTGAAAGCCCAGAGGAGCAGTTCTTC. Translated, it gives CASSESPEEQFF. Looking up the rest from reference TRBV25-1 and TRBJ2-1 gives the full variable domain: EADIYQTPRYLVIGTGKKITLECSQTMGHDKMYWYQQDPGMELHLIHYSYGVNSTEKGDLSSESTVSRIRTEHFPLTLESARPSHTSQYLCASSESPEEQFFGPGTRLTVL.